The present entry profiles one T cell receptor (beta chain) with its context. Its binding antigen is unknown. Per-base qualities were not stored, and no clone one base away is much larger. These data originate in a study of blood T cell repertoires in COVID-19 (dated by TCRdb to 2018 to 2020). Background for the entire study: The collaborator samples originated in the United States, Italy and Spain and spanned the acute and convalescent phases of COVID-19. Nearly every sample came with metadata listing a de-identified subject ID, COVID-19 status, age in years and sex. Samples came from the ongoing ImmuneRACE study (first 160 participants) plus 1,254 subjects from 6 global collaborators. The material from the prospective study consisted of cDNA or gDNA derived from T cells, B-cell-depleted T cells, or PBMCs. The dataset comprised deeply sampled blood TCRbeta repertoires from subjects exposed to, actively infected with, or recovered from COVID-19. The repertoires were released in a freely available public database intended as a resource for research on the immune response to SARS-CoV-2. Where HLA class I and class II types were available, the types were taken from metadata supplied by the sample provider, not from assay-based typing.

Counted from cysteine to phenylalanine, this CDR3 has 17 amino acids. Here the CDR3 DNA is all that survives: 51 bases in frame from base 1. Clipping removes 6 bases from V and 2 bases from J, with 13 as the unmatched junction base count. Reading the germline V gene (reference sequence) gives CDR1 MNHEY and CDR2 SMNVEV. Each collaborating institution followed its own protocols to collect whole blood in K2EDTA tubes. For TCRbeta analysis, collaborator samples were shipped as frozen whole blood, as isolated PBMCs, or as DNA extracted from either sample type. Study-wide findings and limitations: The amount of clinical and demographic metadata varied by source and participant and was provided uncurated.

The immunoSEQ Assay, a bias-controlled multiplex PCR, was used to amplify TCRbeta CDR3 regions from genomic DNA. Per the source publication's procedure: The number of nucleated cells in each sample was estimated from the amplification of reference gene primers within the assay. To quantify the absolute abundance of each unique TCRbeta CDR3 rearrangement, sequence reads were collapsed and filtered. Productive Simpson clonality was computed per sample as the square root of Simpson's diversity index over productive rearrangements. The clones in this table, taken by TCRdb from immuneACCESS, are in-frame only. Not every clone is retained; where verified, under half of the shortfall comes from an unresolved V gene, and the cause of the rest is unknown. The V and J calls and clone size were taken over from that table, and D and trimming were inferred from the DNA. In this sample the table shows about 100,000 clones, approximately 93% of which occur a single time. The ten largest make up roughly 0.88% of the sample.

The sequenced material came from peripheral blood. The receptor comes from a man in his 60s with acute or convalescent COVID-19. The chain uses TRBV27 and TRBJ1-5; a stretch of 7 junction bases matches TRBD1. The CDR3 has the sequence CASSSTPGGIGNQPQHF. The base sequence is TGTGCCAGCAGCTCCACACCAGGGGGAATTGGCAATCAGCCCCAGCATTTT.